These 24 T cell receptor beta chains were sequenced from one sample in a study of shared clonotypes between healthy human individuals. CD45RO negativity and positive selection for CCR7 defined naive CD8 cells, a population that excluded terminally differentiated effector memory CD45RA+ cells. The table came from immunoSEQ multiplex PCR; TCRdb's copy has only in-frame clones and leaves some out. The table includes about 2.2 million clones, roughly 95% detected once. The sample consisted of naive CD8+ T cells from PBMCs. These receptors were obtained from a man aged 18 to 35 in good health. Some clones in this sample may be carry-over from other donors' samples.

Comments on this clone: A much larger clonotype is one base distant, so this may be a read error. The same CDR3 is also encoded by other DNA sequences in this sample. This chain joins TRBV28 and TRBJ2-3; D is uncertain. There are 11 residues in the CDR3. CDR1 is MDHEN and CDR2 is SYDVKM in the germline V gene. V lost 6 bases, J lost 2 bases, and 3 bases lay in between. This CDR3 is CASSSTDTQYF. The DNA of the CDR3 is TGTGCCAGCAGCTCCACAGATACGCAGTATTTT.

The V and J genes are TRBV27 and TRBJ2-1, with unresolved D. The CDR3 loop spans 14 amino acids. Germline-derived CDR1 and CDR2 are MNHEY and SMNVEV (reference sequence). The V and J ends lost 5 bases and 2 bases respectively, with 10 bases between them. Here the CDR3 DNA reads TGTGCCAGCAGTGAAGATCTGACCTACAATGAGCAGTTCTTC. Its translation: CASSEDLTYNEQFF.

This chain joins TRBV30 and TRBJ2-7; D call uncertain. The CDR3 spans 12 residues. V was cut by 0 bases and J by 12 bases, with 15 bases left in between. Per germline, CDR1 GTSNPN and CDR2 SVGIG (reference sequence). CDR3 coding DNA: TGTGCCTGGAGTGTATTGGAGACAAGGGTGTACTTC. Protein sequence: CAWSVLETRVYF. The variable domain in full, completed from reference TRBV30 and TRBJ2-7, reads SQTIHQWPATLVQPVGSPLSLECTVEGTSNPNLYWYRQAAGRGLQLLFYSVGIGQISSEVPQNLSASRPQDRQFILSSKKLLLSDSGFYLCAWSVLETRVYFGPGTRLTVT.

As concerns this clone: Other DNA sequences in the same sample also yield this CDR3. The gene calls are TRBV11-2 and TRBJ2-7; TRBD2 matches 7 bases. The junction had 9 bases not matched to a gene; V was cut back by 2 bases and J by 2 bases. This CDR3 contains 16 residues. From germline, CDR1 is SGHAT and CDR2 FQNNGV. CDR3 nucleotides: TGTGCCAGCAGCTTATCATCGGCTAGCGGTACCTACGAGCAGTACTTC. This codes for CASSLSSASGTYEQYF.

The chain couples TRBV11-2 to TRBJ2-2, with D hard to call. The ends were cut back, 8 bases at V and 2 bases at J, with 15 bases in the middle. The CDR3 is made up of 15 amino acids. Germline CDR1 is SGHAT and CDR2 is FQNNGV. In DNA, the CDR3 is TGTGCCAGCGATTTACCGGCCTTTAACACCGGGGAGCTGTTTTTT. This gives the protein CASDLPAFNTGELFF.

The chain carries TRBV18 and TRBJ1-2; D possibly corresponds to TRBD1 (6 bases). The ends were cut back, 3 bases at V and 6 bases at J, with 17 bases in the middle. Germline V CDR1 and CDR2: KGHSH, LQKENI. The CDR3 consists of 15 residues. CDR3 region: CASSPPTTGLDGYTF. As DNA, the CDR3 is TGTGCCAGCTCACCGCCGACGACAGGCTTGGATGGCTACACCTTC.

V gene TRBV5-6 combines with J gene TRBJ1-4, with 7 bases lining up with TRBD1. Germline-derived CDR1 and CDR2 are SGHDT and YYEEEE. The trim removed 0 bases at V and 8 bases at J, leaving 4 bases unmatched. The CDR3 is made up of 14 amino acids. The CDR3 loop reads CASSLGQGLEKLFF. The CDR3 DNA sequence: TGTGCCAGCAGCTTGGGACAGGGCCTAGAAAAACTGTTTTTT.

The rearrangement joins TRBV19 to TRBJ2-4; tentative D call: TRBD1 (5 bases). The CDR3 contains 14 residues. Germline values: CDR1 LNHDA, CDR2 SQIVND (reference sequence). V was cut by 3 bases and J by 5 bases, with 11 bases left in between. The CDR3 DNA sequence: TGTGCCAGTAGTATGAGTCAGGGTCAAAACATTCAGTACTTC. Protein product: CASSMSQGQNIQYF.

The genes are TRBV7-9 and TRBJ2-1; D uncertain. V shed 5 bases and J shed 9 bases, with 8 bases lying between them. Germline V gene data show CDR1 as SEHNR and CDR2 as FQNEAQ (reference sequence). The CDR3 extends over 11 amino acids. The DNA for the CDR3 is TGTGCCAGCAGCACTCAAGCTGAGCAGTTCTTC. Its translation is CASSTQAEQFF. Together with reference TRBV7-9 and TRBJ2-1, the CDR3 gives the full variable domain: DTGVSQNPRHKITKRGQNVTFRCDPISEHNRLYWYRQTLGQGPEFLTYFQNEAQLEKSRLLSDRFSAERPKGSFSTLEIQRTEQGDSAMYLCASSTQAEQFFGPGTRLTVL.

This clone appeared once. This chain links TRBV4-3 with TRBJ1-1; D gene unclear. The CDR3 contains 16 residues. From germline, CDR1 is LGHNA and CDR2 YSLEER. Trimming cost V 0 bases and J 3 bases, with 14 bases left between them. CDR3 nucleotide sequence: TGCGCCAGCAGCCAAGATTTCGGGATGATATACACTGAAGCTTTCTTT. It encodes CASSQDFGMIYTEAFF.

This chain uses TRBV9 with TRBJ2-7, with 8 nucleotides matching TRBD2. J gave up 0 bases and V 0 bases, and 11 bases lay outside the gene matches. Per germline, CDR1 SGDLS and CDR2 YYNGEE. There are 18 residues in the CDR3. The CDR3 loop is CASSVGRGERETSYEQYF. As DNA, the CDR3 is TGTGCCAGCAGCGTAGGCCGCGGGGAGCGGGAGACCTCCTACGAGCAGTACTTC.

This rearrangement joins TRBV6-1 to TRBJ2-6; unclear D gene. The germline V and J ends were trimmed by 3 bases and 1 base, with 13 bases remaining between them. This CDR3 contains 17 residues. CDR1 is MNHNS and CDR2 is SASEGT in the germline V gene. In DNA form, the CDR3 reads TGTGCCAGCAGTGATGATAATTTGGGTTCTGGGGCCAACGTCCTGACTTTC. It is translated as CASSDDNLGSGANVLTF.

The gene calls are TRBV18 and TRBJ2-1, with TRBD2 matching over 10 bases. The ends lost 5 bases at V and 8 bases at J; junction bases unmatched: 9. The CDR3 runs 15 residues. Germline CDR1 and CDR2: KGHSH and LQKENI. This CDR3 reads CASSNPGLARDEQFF. The CDR3 DNA reads TGTGCCAGCTCAAATCCGGGACTAGCGAGGGATGAGCAGTTCTTC.

V gene TRBV6-5 combines with J gene TRBJ1-1; D remains ambiguous. V was shortened by 6 bases and J by 2 bases, with 13 bases between the two germline ends. Germline lookup yields CDR1 MNHEY and CDR2 SVGAGI. The length of the CDR3 is 14 residues. The CDR3 here is CASSVTEDNTEAFF. CDR3 nucleotide sequence: TGTGCCAGCAGCGTGACTGAAGATAACACTGAAGCTTTCTTT.

The chain is built from TRBV19 and TRBJ1-5, with a possible D match to TRBD1 (5 bases). The V and J ends lost 3 bases and 0 bases respectively, with 18 bases between them. The CDR3 is 18 residues long. Germline assignment: CDR1 LNHDA and CDR2 SQIVND (reference sequence). The CDR3 protein is CASSISAGLLYSNQPQHF. As DNA, the CDR3 is TGTGCCAGTAGTATCTCGGCAGGGTTGCTCTATAGCAATCAGCCCCAGCATTTT. Full variable domain (remainder filled in from reference TRBV19 and TRBJ1-5): DGGITQSPKYLFRKEGQNVTLSCEQNLNHDAMYWYRQDPGQGLRLIYYSQIVNDFQKGDIAEGYSVSREKKESFPLTVTSAQKNPTAFYLCASSISAGLLYSNQPQHFGDGTRLSIL.

The chain combines TRBV15 with TRBJ1-1, with a possible D match to TRBD1 (6 bases). Trimming pared 3 bases from V and 0 bases from J, leaving 11 bases between. Germline CDR1 and CDR2: LNHNV and YYDKDF (reference sequence). This CDR3 spans 15 amino acids. Here the CDR3 DNA reads TGTGCCACCAGCAGGCACAGGGACATGAACACTGAAGCTTTCTTT. This encodes CATSRHRDMNTEAFF.

As to this clone: Other DNA sequences in the sample encode the same CDR3. The J gene is TRBJ2-1, the V gene TRBV4-2; D might be TRBD2 (6 bases). Germline lookup yields CDR1 LGHNA and CDR2 YNFKEQ. The V gene lost 4 bases and the J gene lost 8 bases, with 6 bases spanning the gap. The CDR3 has 11 residues. The CDR3 is CASSRGDEQFF. In DNA, the CDR3 is TGTGCCAGCAGCCGGGGGGATGAGCAGTTCTTC.

This clone was observed once. The chain is built from TRBV6-1 and TRBJ1-3; 7 bases agree with TRBD1. V lost 4 bases, J lost 0 bases, and 3 bases stayed unmatched. The germline gives CDR1 MNHNS, CDR2 SASEGT. CDR3 length: 15 amino acids. The DNA of the CDR3 is TGTGCCAGCAGTGGTCGGGACAGCTCTGGAAACACCATATATTTT. It codes for CASSGRDSSGNTIYF.

The count of this clone is one. This chain joins TRBV13 and TRBJ2-1; D not resolved. Trimming stripped 6 bases from V and 5 bases from J, with 8 bases between. This CDR3 contains 12 residues. Per germline, CDR1 PRHDT and CDR2 FYEKMQ (reference sequence). The CDR3 DNA reads TGTGCCAGCAGTTCATTCCACAATGAGCAGTTCTTC. Its protein is CASSSFHNEQFF.

This clone was counted a single time. The CDR3 region has the DNA TGCGCCAGCAGCCGACATACATCCGGGTACGAGCAGTACTTC. It is translated as CASSRHTSGYEQYF. The genes are TRBV4-3 and TRBJ2-7; D remains ambiguous. From germline, CDR1 is LGHNA and CDR2 YSLEER. The CDR3 is 14 residues long. The ends were cut back, 4 bases at V and 4 bases at J, with 14 bases in the middle.

J is TRBJ2-5 and V is TRBV7-9; D is uncertain. The DNA end is a closer match to TRBJ2-7, so the J assignment may be wrong. The CDR3 totals 13 residues. CDR1 and CDR2 from the germline V gene are SEHNR and FQNEAQ (reference sequence). CDR3 sequence reads: CASTSREIHEQYF. DNA of the CDR3: TGTGCCAGCACCTCGCGCGAAATCCACGAGCAGTACTTC.

This chain connects TRBV28 to TRBJ2-5, with 7 bases matching TRBD2. Germline V gene data show CDR1 as MDHEN and CDR2 as SYDVKM. The CDR3 has 14 amino acids. Trimming removed 3 bases from V and 5 bases from J; junction bases left unmatched: 6. The CDR3 reads CASSFAGAAETQYF. In DNA, the CDR3 is TGTGCCAGCAGTTTCGCGGGAGCGGCTGAGACCCAGTACTTC.

The genes are TRBV4-1 and TRBJ2-3, with D possibly matching TRBD2 (6 bases). From germline, CDR1 is MGHRA and CDR2 YSYEKL. The CDR3 contains 14 residues. The germline V and J ends were trimmed by 3 bases and 3 bases, with 10 bases remaining between them. The CDR3 spells CASSHPSATDTQYF. CDR3 DNA sequence: TGCGCCAGCAGCCATCCTAGCGCGACAGATACGCAGTATTTT.

J is TRBJ2-4 and V is TRBV13; D is perhaps TRBD1 or TRBD2 (5 bases each). This CDR3 is 13 amino acids long. V shed 1 base and J shed 8 bases, with 9 bases lying between them. Per germline, CDR1 PRHDT and CDR2 FYEKMQ (reference sequence). CDR3 sequence reads: CASSLAGTDIQYF. The CDR3 nucleotides read TGTGCCAGCAGCTTAGCTGGGACGGACATTCAGTACTTC.